These 19 T cell receptor beta chains were all obtained from the same sample, sequenced in a study of blood T cell repertoires in COVID-19. TCRdb's table, derived via immunoSEQ multiplex PCR, lists solely in-frame clones and lacks some. The repertoire has some 120,000 clones, more than 75% of them found once; the top ten carry roughly 8%. Sequenced: peripheral blood. The receptors shown here come from a man aged 45 to 65 with acute or convalescent COVID-19.

This rearrangement joins TRBV18 to TRBJ2-7, with D tentatively TRBD1 (6 bases). Looked up from germline, CDR1 is KGHSH and CDR2 is LQKENI. Trimming left V 0 bases short and J 1 base short, with 10 bases between. The CDR3 is made up of 15 amino acids. The CDR3 bases are TGTGCCAGCTCACCACCAGGGACACTTTCCTACGAGCAGTACTTC. Protein product: CASSPPGTLSYEQYF. Drawing the rest from reference TRBV18 and TRBJ2-7, the complete variable domain is NAGVMQNPRHLVRRRGQEARLRCSPMKGHSHVYWYRQLPEEGLKFMVYLQKENIIDESGMPKERFSAEFPKEGPSILRIQQVVRGDSAAYFCASSPPGTLSYEQYFGPGTRLTVT.

The chain couples TRBV3-1 (or the pseudogene TRBV3-2) to TRBJ1-2; 10 bases agree with TRBD1. The CDR3 runs 13 residues. Germline V gene sequence: CDR1 LGHDT, CDR2 YNNKEL (reference sequence). Trimming removed 8 bases from V and 4 bases from J; junction bases left unmatched: 4. CDR3 nucleotide sequence: TGTGCCAGCGGGGACAGGGGCTTCTATGGCTACACCTTC. Translating it yields CASGDRGFYGYTF.

The chain combines TRBV6-1 with TRBJ1-3; 8 nucleotides align to TRBD1. The CDR3 is made up of 16 amino acids. Losses at the gene ends were 2 bases for V and 4 bases for J; bases not matched to a gene: 7. CDR1 MNHNS and CDR2 SASEGT come from the germline V gene. This CDR3 is CASSEMDRVAGNTIYF. The DNA of the CDR3 is TGTGCCAGCAGTGAAATGGACAGGGTCGCCGGAAACACCATATATTTT.

V usage is TRBV5-4 and J usage is TRBJ2-1, with TRBD1 as a possible D gene (5 bases). The CDR3 totals 13 residues. Trimming took 0 bases from V and 7 from J, leaving 8 bases between them. Germline loops: CDR1 SGHNT, CDR2 YYREEE (reference sequence). The CDR3 nucleotides are TGTGCCAGCAGCTTGGTTAACAGGAATGAGCAGTTCTTC. Protein sequence: CASSLVNRNEQFF.

The chain links TRBV7-9 to TRBJ1-4, with 7 bases fitting TRBD1. The CDR3 runs 14 residues. V was clipped by 4 bases and J by 5 bases; unmatched bases: 4. In germline, CDR1 is SEHNR, CDR2 FQNEAQ (reference sequence). The CDR3 sequence: CASSSGQYNEKLFF. The CDR3 nucleotides are TGTGCCAGCAGCTCGGGACAGTACAATGAAAAACTGTTTTTT.

The chain joins TRBV5-1 to TRBJ2-3; a possible D gene is TRBD1 (6 bases). Trimming removed 4 bases from V and 9 bases from J, with 18 bases in between. The CDR3 has 14 amino acids. Germline-derived CDR1 and CDR2 are SGHRS and YFSETQ. CDR3 region: CASSDGQPQGTQYF. The CDR3 DNA follows: TGCGCCAGCAGCGATGGACAGCCACAGGGCACGCAGTATTTT.

The chain recombines TRBV3-1 (or the pseudogene TRBV3-2) with TRBJ1-3; TRBD1 might be the D (5 bases). V was trimmed by 4 bases and J by 0 bases, leaving 10 bases between them. The CDR3 is 15 residues long. The germline V gene encodes CDR1 LGHDT and CDR2 YNNKEL (reference sequence). The CDR3 DNA sequence: TGTGCCAGCAGCCGCGGGGACCTCTCTGGAAACACCATATATTTT. Translating gives CASSRGDLSGNTIYF.

The chain recombines TRBV19 with TRBJ2-4, with D maybe TRBD2 (8 bases). The CDR3 consists of 15 residues. Between the trimmed V and J ends, which lost 6 bases and 5 bases, there was a span of 17 bases. Germline V lookup: CDR1 LNHDA, CDR2 SQIVND (reference sequence). This CDR3 reads CASSGGDSPQNIQYF. The CDR3, as DNA: TGTGCCAGTAGCGGGGGGGACAGTCCCCAAAACATTCAGTACTTC.

The chain has TRBV27 and TRBJ2-7; TRBD1 matches 11 bases. V gave up 5 bases and J gave up 3 bases; unmatched junction bases: 3. There are 14 residues in the CDR3. Per germline, CDR1 MNHEY and CDR2 SMNVEV (reference sequence). CDR3 loop: CASSRGTGGYEQYF. The DNA for the CDR3 is TGTGCCAGCAGTAGAGGGACAGGGGGCTACGAGCAGTACTTC.

The chain joins TRBV6-2 or TRBV6-3 to TRBJ2-3; tentatively, D is TRBD2 (6 bases). Germline loops: CDR1 MNHEY, CDR2 SVGEGT. V dropped 0 bases and J dropped 3 bases, with 16 bases sitting between them. The CDR3 loop spans 17 amino acids. For the CDR3, the DNA is TGTGCCAGCAGTTACTCAGTCGGGAGAGTGAGGACAGATACGCAGTATTTT. Translated: CASSYSVGRVRTDTQYF.

The rearrangement uses TRBV4-2 and TRBJ2-5; 8 positions match TRBD1. Losses at the gene ends were 5 bases for V and 0 bases for J; bases not matched to a gene: 5. CDR1 is LGHNA and CDR2 is YNFKEQ in the germline V gene. CDR3 length equals 15 residues. CDR3 DNA: TGTGCCAGCAGCACGGGACAGGAGAACCAAGAGACCCAGTACTTC. This sequence encodes CASSTGQENQETQYF.

The chain recombines TRBV21-1 with TRBJ2-7; the listed D gene, TRBD2, was not tested against the DNA. TRBV21-1 is noted as a pseudogene. The CDR3 contains 15 residues. The CDR3, as DNA: TGTGCCAGCAGCAAGGGGCGGGACTTCTCCTACGAGCAGTACTTC. Residues: CASSKGRDFSYEQYF.

The chain uses TRBV18 and TRBJ2-1; D is perhaps TRBD2 (5 bases). The germline V gene has CDR1 KGHSH and CDR2 LQKENI. V was pared by 6 bases and J by 4 bases, with 13 bases between. There are 14 residues in the CDR3. In DNA, the CDR3 is TGTGCCAGCTCGCAGGACTTTGGTTACAATGAGCAGTTCTTC. It yields the protein CASSQDFGYNEQFF.

The chain links TRBV7-6 to TRBJ2-3; 7 positions agree with TRBD2. Germline V gene lookup returns CDR1 SGHVS and CDR2 FNYEAQ. The CDR3 totals 15 residues. J lost 2 bases, V lost 1 base, and 3 bases had no gene match. Written as DNA, the CDR3 is TGTGCCAGCAGCTTAGATGCGGGAGCCACAGATACGCAGTATTTT. Translating it yields CASSLDAGATDTQYF.

This clone occurred once. This rearrangement joins TRBV18 to TRBJ2-2; TRBD1 is a possible D gene (5 bases). Germline V CDR1 and CDR2: KGHSH, LQKENI. CDR3 size: 16 residues. V dropped 3 bases and J dropped 3 bases, with 14 bases sitting between them. CDR3 in DNA: TGTGCCAGCTCACCGAAGGACACCCGGTACACCGGGGAGCTGTTTTTT. Amino acids: CASSPKDTRYTGELFF.

The chain joins TRBV5-1 to TRBJ2-1, with 8 bases matching TRBD1. The length of the CDR3 is 15 residues. The V and J ends lost 2 bases and 7 bases, in that order; junction bases with no gene match: 8. CDR1 is SGHRS, CDR2 YFSETQ, per germline. CDR3 amino acids: CASSFSQGAWNEQFF. In DNA form, the CDR3 reads TGCGCCAGCAGCTTCAGTCAGGGGGCCTGGAATGAGCAGTTCTTC.

This clone was counted once. The V gene is TRBV28, the J gene TRBJ2-6; no definite D call. With 5 bases removed from V and 0 bases from J, the gap between germline ends came to 11 bases. This CDR3 region has 16 residues. The V gene's germline CDR1 is MDHEN and CDR2 SYDVKM. The CDR3 is CASSTQQFSGANVLTF. In nucleotides, the CDR3 is TGTGCCAGCAGTACTCAACAGTTCTCTGGGGCCAACGTCCTGACTTTC.

This chain uses TRBV29-1 with TRBJ2-3; D remains unclear. The ends were cut back, 6 bases at V and 3 bases at J, with 7 bases in the middle. The V gene's germline CDR1 is SQVTM and CDR2 ANQGSEA. CDR3 length equals 11 residues. The CDR3 spells CSVEKTDTQYF. The DNA for the CDR3 is TGCAGCGTGGAGAAAACAGATACGCAGTATTTT.

CDR3 loop: CASSFQQGALNIQYF. The CDR3 nucleotides are TGTGCCAGCAGTTTTCAACAGGGGGCATTAAACATTCAGTACTTC. The rearrangement uses TRBV6-5 and TRBJ2-4; 9 bases map to TRBD1. Germline CDR1 is MNHEY and CDR2 is SVGAGI. With V trimmed by 4 bases and J by 6 bases, 7 bases remained unmatched. This CDR3 is built from 15 residues.